This T cell receptor beta chain was identified during a study of post-analysis software for immune sequencing data. General observations from the study: Diversity measured as normalized Chao1 was significantly lower in multiple sclerosis patients than in controls. Samples sharing a preparation batch grouped tightly together when assessed by F measure.

Unique-molecular-identifier-tagged TCR beta cDNA libraries were used. TCRdb reanalysed the PCR reads using MiXCR and keeps one entry per CDR3 protein. This table has approximately 360,000 distinct CDR3 sequences, roughly 35% appearing once. This clonotype was counted only a few times. Its antigen remains unknown. Source material: blood. The receptor was isolated from a girl aged 10 to 17 with multiple sclerosis.

In DNA form, the CDR3 reads TGCAGTGCTACCGGGGCTTTGAGCTCCTATAATTCACCCCTCCACTTT. This gives the protein CSATGALSSYNSPLHF. The gene calls are TRBV20-1 and TRBJ1-6; possibly TRBD1 for D (5 bases). Trimming stripped 4 bases from V and 0 bases from J, with 13 bases between. CDR3 length equals 16 residues. CDR1 DFQATT and CDR2 SNEGSKA come from the germline V gene (reference sequence).